One T cell receptor beta chain is described in this entry. Its antigen remains unidentified. The source of the sample is a study of CD4 T cells in relation to SARS-CoV-2 and coronaviruses. The ends were cut back, 7 bases at V and 2 bases at J, with 17 bases in the middle. The length of the CDR3 is 15 residues. Germline CDR1 and CDR2: SGHAT and FQNNGV. Before the COVID-19 pandemic, during about 2011-2019, CD4+ T cells were taken from unexposed donors. Isolation of CD4+ T cells took place after about 9 days in culture. Approximately 1.8 million PBMCs per well were cultured with 10 IU/ml IL-2. Cultures received half-medium IL-2 refreshes on days 3 and 7. Profiled with immunoSEQ multiplex PCR; TCRdb holds only in-frame clones, not every one. Of approximately 25,000 clones in the sample, 70% to 80% were seen once.

The rearrangement uses TRBV11-2 and TRBJ1-1, with D unclear. The specimen sequenced was CD4+ T cells from PBMCs, cultured in vitro. This clonotype was sampled from a human donor in good health. The DNA for the CDR3 is TGTGCCAGCACCCGGACGGCGCCGGTTAACACTGAAGCTTTCTTT. Residues: CASTRTAPVNTEAFF.